Here is one T cell receptor (beta chain) with its context. Sequencing used immunoSEQ multiplex PCR; TCRdb keeps in-frame clones, though not all of them. This sample has a few hundred thousand clones; over 75% occur once, and the top ten carry under 2.5%. The data belong to a study of blood T cell repertoires in COVID-19. Study overall: Acute-phase and convalescent COVID-19 samples originated in the United States, Italy and Spain.

The TCR was taken from a woman aged 70-85 years with COVID-19, enrolled during active disease. Sequencing was done on a sample of peripheral blood.

The CDR3 DNA reads as TGTGCCAGCAGTGAAGTTTGGGCCTACACCTTC. Translated, it gives CASSEVWAYTF. This chain links TRBV2 with TRBJ1-2; no reliable D call. The V and J ends lost 1 base and 10 bases respectively, with 7 bases between them. CDR1 is SNHLY, CDR2 FYNNEI, per germline. This CDR3 region has 11 residues.